The clone carrying this T cell receptor (beta chain) turned up a few times. Its matching antigen is unknown. These data originate in a study of T-cell memory formation after mild COVID-19. Study-wide results and caveats: CD4/CD8 balance characterized clones contracting day 15 to 85, and CD4+ skew characterized later expanders. Second-wave clones with a day 37 peak had unconfirmed SARS-CoV-2 specificity.

CDR1 SEHNR and CDR2 FQNEAQ come from the germline V gene (reference sequence). CDR3 size: 14 residues. The ends lost 6 bases at V and 5 bases at J; junction bases unmatched: 8. 5'RACE with constant-segment primers built TCRalpha and TCRbeta cDNA libraries with UMIs. Each CDR3 protein is one row after TCRdb ran MiXCR on the 5' RACE reads. This table holds 400,000 or so distinct CDR3 sequences, more than 20% found once. The rearrangement joins TRBV7-9 to TRBJ2-7, with 9 bases matching TRBD1. Input material: PBMCs or a T cell subset sorted from them (not recorded which). The receptor comes from an adult woman who had mild COVID-19 (a few samples of this study predate the infection). Cell type and time point are not known. The CDR3 region is CASSSGTGYDEQYF. The CDR3 nucleotides read TGTGCCAGCAGTTCCGGGACAGGGTATGACGAGCAGTACTTC.